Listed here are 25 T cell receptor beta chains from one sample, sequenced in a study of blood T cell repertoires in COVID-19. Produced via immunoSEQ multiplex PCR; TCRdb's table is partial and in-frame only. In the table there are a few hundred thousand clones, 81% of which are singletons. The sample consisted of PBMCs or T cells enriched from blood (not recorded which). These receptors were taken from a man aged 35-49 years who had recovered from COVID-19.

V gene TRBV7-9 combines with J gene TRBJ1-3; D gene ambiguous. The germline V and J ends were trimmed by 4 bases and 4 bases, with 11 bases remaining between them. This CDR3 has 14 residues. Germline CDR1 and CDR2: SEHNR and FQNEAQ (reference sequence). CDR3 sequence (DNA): TGTGCCAGCAGCTCGAGAGTGAGAGGAAACACCATATATTTT. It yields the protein CASSSRVRGNTIYF.

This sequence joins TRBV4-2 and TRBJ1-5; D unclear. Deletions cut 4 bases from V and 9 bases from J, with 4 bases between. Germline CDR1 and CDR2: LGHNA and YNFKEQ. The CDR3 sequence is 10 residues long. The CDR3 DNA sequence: TGTGCCAGCAGCCGGCTGCCCCAGCATTTT. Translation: CASSRLPQHF.

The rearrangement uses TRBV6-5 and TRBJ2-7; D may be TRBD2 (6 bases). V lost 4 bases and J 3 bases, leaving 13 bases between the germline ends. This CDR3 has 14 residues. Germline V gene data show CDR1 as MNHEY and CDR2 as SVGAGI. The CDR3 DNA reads TGTGCCAGCAGTTCCGGGACTCCCGGCTACGAGCAGTACTTC. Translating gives CASSSGTPGYEQYF.

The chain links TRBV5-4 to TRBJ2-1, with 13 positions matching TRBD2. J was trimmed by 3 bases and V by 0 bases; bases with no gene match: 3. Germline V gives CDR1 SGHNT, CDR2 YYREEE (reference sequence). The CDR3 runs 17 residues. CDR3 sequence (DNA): TGTGCCAGCAGCTTGGGACTAGCGGGGGGCCGCTACAATGAGCAGTTCTTC. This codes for CASSLGLAGGRYNEQFF.

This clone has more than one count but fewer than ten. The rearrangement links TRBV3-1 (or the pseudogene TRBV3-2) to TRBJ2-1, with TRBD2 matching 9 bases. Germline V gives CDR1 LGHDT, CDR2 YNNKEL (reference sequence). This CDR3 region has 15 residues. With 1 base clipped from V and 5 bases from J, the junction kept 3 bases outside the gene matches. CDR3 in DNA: TGTGCCAGCAGCCAAGGACTAGCGGATAACAATGAGCAGTTCTTC. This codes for CASSQGLADNNEQFF.

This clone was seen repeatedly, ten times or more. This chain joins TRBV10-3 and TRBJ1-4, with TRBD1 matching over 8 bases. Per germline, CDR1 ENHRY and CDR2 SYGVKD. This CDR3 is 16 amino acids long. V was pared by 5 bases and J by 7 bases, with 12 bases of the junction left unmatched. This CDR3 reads CAISLSKGDRSEKLFF. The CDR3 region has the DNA TGTGCCATCAGTCTTTCCAAGGGGGACAGGAGTGAAAAACTGTTTTTT.

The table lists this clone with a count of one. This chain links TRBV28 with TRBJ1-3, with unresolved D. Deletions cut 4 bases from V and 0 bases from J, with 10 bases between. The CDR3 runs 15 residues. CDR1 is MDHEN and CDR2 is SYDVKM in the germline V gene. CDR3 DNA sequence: TGTGCCAGCAGTTCTCGTGCAGGCTCTGGAAACACCATATATTTT. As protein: CASSSRAGSGNTIYF. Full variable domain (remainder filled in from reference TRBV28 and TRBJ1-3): DVKVTQSSRYLVKRTGEKVFLECVQDMDHENMFWYRQDPGLGLRLIYFSYDVKMKEKGDIPEGYSVSREKKERFSLILESASTNQTSMYLCASSSRAGSGNTIYFGEGSWLTVV.

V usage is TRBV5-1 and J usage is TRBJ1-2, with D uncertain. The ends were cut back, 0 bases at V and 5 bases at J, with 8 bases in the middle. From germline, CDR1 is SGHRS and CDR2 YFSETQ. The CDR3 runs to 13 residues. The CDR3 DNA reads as TGCGCCAGCAGCTTGGATAGAGAGTATGGCTACACCTTC. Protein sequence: CASSLDREYGYTF.

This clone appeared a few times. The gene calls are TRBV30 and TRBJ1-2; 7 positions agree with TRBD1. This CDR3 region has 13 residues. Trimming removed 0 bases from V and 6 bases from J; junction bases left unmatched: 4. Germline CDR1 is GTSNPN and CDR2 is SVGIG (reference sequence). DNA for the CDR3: TGTGCCTGGAGTGTACGAGGGGGCAATGGCTACACCTTC. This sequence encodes CAWSVRGGNGYTF.

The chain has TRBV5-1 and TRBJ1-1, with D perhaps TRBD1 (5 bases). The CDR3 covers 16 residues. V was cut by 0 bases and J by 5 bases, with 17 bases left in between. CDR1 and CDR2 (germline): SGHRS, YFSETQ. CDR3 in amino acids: CASSLGQGVRWTEAFF. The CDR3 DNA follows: TGCGCCAGCAGCTTGGGGCAGGGCGTTCGATGGACTGAAGCTTTCTTT.

CDR3 coding DNA: TGTGCCAGCAGTCTGGACAGGATCTACGAGCAGTACTTC. It is translated as CASSLDRIYEQYF. V gene TRBV5-6 combines with J gene TRBJ2-7, with TRBD1 identical over 7 bases. CDR3 length: 13 amino acids. Germline values: CDR1 SGHDT, CDR2 YYEEEE. V lost 5 bases, J lost 3 bases, and 5 bases stayed unmatched.

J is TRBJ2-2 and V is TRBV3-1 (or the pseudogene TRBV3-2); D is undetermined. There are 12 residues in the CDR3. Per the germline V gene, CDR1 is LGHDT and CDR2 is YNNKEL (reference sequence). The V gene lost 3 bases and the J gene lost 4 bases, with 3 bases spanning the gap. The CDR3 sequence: CASSHLTGELFF. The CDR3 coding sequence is TGTGCCAGCAGCCACCTCACCGGGGAGCTGTTTTTT.

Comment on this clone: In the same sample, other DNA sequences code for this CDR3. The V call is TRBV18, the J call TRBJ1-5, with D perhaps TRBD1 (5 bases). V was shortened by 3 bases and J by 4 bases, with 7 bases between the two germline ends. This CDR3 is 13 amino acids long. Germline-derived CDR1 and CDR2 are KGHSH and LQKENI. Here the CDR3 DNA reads TGTGCCAGCTCACCCGGGGGAAATCAGCCCCAGCATTTT. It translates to CASSPGGNQPQHF.

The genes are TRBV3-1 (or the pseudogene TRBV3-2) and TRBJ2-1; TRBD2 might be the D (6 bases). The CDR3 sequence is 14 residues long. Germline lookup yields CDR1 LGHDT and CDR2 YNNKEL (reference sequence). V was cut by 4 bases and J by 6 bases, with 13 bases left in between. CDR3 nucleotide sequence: TGTGCCAGCAGCCCCGGGAGCTCGGGCAATGAGCAGTTCTTC. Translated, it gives CASSPGSSGNEQFF.

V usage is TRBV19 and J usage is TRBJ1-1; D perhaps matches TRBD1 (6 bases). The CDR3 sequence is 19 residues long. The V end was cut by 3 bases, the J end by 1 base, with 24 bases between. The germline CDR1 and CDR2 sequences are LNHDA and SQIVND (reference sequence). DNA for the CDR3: TGTGCCAGTAGTATTCGAAAGTCACAGGGACGGGGTCAGAACACTGAAGCTTTCTTT. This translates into CASSIRKSQGRGQNTEAFF.

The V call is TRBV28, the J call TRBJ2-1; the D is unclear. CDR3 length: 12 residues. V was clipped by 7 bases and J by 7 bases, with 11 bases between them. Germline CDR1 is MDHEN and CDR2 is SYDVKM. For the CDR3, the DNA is TGTGCCAGCACCAGTAGCCGGAATGAGCAGTTCTTC. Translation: CASTSSRNEQFF.

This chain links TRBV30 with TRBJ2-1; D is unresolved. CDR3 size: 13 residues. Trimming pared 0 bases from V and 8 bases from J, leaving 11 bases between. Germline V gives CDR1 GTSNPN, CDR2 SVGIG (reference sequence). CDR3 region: CAWSVQSFYEQFF. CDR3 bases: TGTGCCTGGAGTGTACAAAGTTTCTATGAGCAGTTCTTC.

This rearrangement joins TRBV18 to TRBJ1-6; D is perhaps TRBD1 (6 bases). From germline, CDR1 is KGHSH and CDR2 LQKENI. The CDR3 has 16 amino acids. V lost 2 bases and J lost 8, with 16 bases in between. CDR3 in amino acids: CASSPLGTGSYSPLHF. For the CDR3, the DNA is TGTGCCAGCTCACCATTGGGTACAGGGAGTTATTCACCCCTCCACTTT.

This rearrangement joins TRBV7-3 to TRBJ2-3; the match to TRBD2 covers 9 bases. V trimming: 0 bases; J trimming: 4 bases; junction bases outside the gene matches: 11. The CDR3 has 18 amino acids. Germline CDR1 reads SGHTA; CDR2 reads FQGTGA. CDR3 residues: CASSLTSGGGGASDTQYF. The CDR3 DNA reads TGTGCCAGCAGCTTAACTTCAGGAGGCGGGGGGGCCTCAGATACGCAGTATTTT.

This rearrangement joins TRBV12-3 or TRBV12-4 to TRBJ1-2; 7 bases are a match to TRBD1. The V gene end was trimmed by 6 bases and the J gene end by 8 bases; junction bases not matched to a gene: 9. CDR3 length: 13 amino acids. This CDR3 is CASRQTGQGGYTF. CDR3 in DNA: TGTGCCAGCAGACAGACAGGGCAGGGCGGCTACACCTTC.

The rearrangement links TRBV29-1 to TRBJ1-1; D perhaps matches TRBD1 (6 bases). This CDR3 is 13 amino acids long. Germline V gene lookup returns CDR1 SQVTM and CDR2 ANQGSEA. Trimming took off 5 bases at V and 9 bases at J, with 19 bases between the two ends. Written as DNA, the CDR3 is TGCAGCGTTCAATCTGACACCGGGACAAAAGCTTTCTTT. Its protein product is CSVQSDTGTKAFF.

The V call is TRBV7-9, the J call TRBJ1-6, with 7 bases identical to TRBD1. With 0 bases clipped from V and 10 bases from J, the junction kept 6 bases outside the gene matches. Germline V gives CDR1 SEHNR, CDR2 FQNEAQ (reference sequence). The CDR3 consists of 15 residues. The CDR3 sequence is CASSLATGVFSPLHF. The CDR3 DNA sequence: TGTGCCAGCAGCTTAGCCACAGGGGTATTCTCACCCCTCCACTTT.

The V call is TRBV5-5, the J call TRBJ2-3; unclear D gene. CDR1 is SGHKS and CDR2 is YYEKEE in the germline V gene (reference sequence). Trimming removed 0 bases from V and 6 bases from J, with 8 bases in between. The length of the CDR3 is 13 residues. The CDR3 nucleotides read TGTGCCAGCAGCTTGGCCGGGTGGGATACGCAGTATTTT. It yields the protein CASSLAGWDTQYF.

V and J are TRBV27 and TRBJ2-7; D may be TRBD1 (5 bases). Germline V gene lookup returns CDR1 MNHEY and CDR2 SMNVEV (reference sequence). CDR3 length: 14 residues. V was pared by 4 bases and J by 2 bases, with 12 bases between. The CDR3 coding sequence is TGTGCCAGCAGTTCAAAGGGGCCTCCCTACGAGCAGTACTTC. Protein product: CASSSKGPPYEQYF.

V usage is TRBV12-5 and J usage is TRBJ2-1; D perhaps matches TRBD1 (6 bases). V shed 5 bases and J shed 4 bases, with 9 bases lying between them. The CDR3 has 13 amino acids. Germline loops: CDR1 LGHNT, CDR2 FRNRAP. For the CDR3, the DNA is TGTGCTAGTGGTGAGGACAGTTACAATGAGCAGTTCTTC. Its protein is CASGEDSYNEQFF.